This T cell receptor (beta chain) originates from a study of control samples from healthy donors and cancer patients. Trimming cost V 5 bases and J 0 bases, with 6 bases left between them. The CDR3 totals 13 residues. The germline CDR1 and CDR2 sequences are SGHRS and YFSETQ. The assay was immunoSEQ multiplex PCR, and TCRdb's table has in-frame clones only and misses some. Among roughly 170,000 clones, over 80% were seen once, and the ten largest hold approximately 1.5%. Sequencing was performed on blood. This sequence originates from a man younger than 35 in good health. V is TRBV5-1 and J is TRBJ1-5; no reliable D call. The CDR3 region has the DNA TGCGCCAGCAGATTAGATAGCAATCAGCCCCAGCATTTT. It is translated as CASRLDSNQPQHF.